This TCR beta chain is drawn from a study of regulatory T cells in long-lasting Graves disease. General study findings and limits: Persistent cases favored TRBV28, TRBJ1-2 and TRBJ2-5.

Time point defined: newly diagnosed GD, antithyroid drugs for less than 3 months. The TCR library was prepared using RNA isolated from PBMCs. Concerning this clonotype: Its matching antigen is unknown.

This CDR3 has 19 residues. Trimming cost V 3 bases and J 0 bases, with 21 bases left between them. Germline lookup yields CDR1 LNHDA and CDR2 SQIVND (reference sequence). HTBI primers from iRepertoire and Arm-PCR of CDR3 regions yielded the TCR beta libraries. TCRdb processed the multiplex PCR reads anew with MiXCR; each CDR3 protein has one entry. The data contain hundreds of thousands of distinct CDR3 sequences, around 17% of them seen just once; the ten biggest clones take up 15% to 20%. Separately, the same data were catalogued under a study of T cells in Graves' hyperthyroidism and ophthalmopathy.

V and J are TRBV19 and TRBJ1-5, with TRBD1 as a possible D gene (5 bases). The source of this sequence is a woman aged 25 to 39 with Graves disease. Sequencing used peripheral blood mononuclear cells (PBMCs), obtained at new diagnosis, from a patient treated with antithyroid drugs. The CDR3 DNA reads TGTGCCAGTAGTATCCGAACAGGCTTCATATCACATAGCAATCAGCCCCAGCATTTT. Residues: CASSIRTGFISHSNQPQHF.